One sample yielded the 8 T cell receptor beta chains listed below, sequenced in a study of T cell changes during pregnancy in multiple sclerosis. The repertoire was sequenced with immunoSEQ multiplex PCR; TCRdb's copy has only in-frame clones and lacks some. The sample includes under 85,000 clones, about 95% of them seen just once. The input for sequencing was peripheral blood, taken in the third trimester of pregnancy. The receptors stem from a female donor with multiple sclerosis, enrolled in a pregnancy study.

The CDR3 DNA is TGTGCCAGCAGCTTGGAGGCGGGGGCACTTCCCTACGAGCAGTACTTC. Translating it yields CASSLEAGALPYEQYF. The V gene is TRBV5-4, the J gene TRBJ2-7; tentative D call: TRBD2 (7 bases). Germline V gene data show CDR1 as SGHNT and CDR2 as YYREEE (reference sequence). V lost 0 bases and J lost 2, with 15 bases in between. The CDR3 sequence is 16 residues long.

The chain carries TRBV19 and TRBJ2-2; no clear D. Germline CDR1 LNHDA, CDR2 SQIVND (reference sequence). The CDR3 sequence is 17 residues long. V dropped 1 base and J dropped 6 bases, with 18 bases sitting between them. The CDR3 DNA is TGTGCCAGTAGTATAGGGCATACCCTTGTTCCCGCCGGGGAGCTGTTTTTT. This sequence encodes CASSIGHTLVPAGELFF. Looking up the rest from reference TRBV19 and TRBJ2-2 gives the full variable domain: DGGITQSPKYLFRKEGQNVTLSCEQNLNHDAMYWYRQDPGQGLRLIYYSQIVNDFQKGDIAEGYSVSREKKESFPLTVTSAQKNPTAFYLCASSIGHTLVPAGELFFGEGSRLTVL.

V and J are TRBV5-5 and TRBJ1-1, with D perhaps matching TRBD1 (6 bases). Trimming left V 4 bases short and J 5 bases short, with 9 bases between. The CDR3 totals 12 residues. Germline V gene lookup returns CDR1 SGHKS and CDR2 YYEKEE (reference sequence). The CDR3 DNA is TGTGCCAGCAGCCGGACAGAAACTGAAGCTTTCTTT. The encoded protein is CASSRTETEAFF. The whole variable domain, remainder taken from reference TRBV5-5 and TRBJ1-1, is DAGVTQSPTHLIKTRGQQVTLRCSPISGHKSVSWYQQVLGQGPQFIFQYYEKEERGRGNFPDRFSARQFPNYSSELNVNALLLGDSALYLCASSRTETEAFFGQGTRLTVV.

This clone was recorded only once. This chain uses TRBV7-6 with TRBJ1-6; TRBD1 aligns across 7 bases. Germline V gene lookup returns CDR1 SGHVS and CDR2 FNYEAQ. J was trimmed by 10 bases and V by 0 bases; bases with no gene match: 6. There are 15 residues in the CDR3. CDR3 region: CASSLATGLLSPLHF. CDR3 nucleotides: TGTGCCAGCAGCTTAGCGACAGGGCTGTTATCACCCCTCCACTTT. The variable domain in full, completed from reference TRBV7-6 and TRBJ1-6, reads GAGVSQSPRYKVTKRGQDVALRCDPISGHVSLYWYRQALGQGPEFLTYFNYEAQQDKSGLPNDRFSAERPEGSISTLTIQRTEQRDSAMYRCASSLATGLLSPLHFGNGTRLTVT.

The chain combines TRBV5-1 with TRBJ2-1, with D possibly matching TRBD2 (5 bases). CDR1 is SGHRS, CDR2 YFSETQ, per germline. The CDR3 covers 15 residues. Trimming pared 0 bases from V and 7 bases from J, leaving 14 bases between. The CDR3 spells CASSLAETTNNEQFF. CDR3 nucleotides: TGCGCCAGCAGCTTGGCCGAGACTACCAATAATGAGCAGTTCTTC.

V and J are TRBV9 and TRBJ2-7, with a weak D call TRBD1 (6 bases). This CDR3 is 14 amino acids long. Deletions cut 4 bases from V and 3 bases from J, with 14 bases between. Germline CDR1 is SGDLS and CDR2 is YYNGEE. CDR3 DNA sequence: TGTGCCAGCAGCCCCGCGCGCAGGGGCTACGAGCAGTACTTC. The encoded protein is CASSPARRGYEQYF.

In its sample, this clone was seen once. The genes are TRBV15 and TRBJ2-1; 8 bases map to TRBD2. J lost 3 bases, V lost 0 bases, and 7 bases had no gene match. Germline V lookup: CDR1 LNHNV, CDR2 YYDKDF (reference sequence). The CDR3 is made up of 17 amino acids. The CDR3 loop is CATSRDPAGDYYNEQFF. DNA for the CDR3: TGTGCCACCAGCAGAGATCCAGCGGGGGACTACTACAATGAGCAGTTCTTC.

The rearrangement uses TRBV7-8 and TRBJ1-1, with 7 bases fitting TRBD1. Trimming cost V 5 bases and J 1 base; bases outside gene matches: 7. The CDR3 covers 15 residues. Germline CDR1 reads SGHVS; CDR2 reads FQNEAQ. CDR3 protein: CASSPGQLTNTEAFF. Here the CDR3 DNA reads TGTGCCAGCAGCCCGGGACAGCTCACGAACACTGAAGCTTTCTTT.